The sequence of this T cell receptor (beta chain) was determined in a study of blood T cell repertoires in COVID-19. Overall study: Acute and convalescent COVID-19 samples came from the United States, Italy and Spain. In each case, the material was cDNA or gDNA derived from T cells, B-cell-depleted T cells, or PBMCs.

This clone has more than one count but fewer than ten. Participants' reported clinical history set cohort assignment. Germline V gives CDR1 LNHDA, CDR2 SQIVND (reference sequence). The CDR3 totals 16 residues. The germline V and J ends were trimmed by 3 bases and 0 bases, with 9 bases remaining between them. Repertoires were generated with immunoSEQ multiplex PCR, while TCRdb's copy carries only in-frame clones and drops some. The sample lists approximately 300,000 clones; just over 85% were seen once. This clonotype was sampled from a man aged 30 to 39 who had recovered from COVID-19. Sequencing input: PBMCs or T cells enriched from blood (not recorded which). The rearrangement joins TRBV19 to TRBJ1-6; no definite D call. CDR3 in amino acids: CASSIVTSSYNSPLHF. Here the CDR3 DNA reads TGTGCCAGTAGTATTGTCACGAGCTCCTATAATTCACCCCTCCACTTT. Filled out from reference TRBV19 and TRBJ1-6, the complete variable domain reads DGGITQSPKYLFRKEGQNVTLSCEQNLNHDAMYWYRQDPGQGLRLIYYSQIVNDFQKGDIAEGYSVSREKKESFPLTVTSAQKNPTAFYLCASSIVTSSYNSPLHFGNGTRLTVT.